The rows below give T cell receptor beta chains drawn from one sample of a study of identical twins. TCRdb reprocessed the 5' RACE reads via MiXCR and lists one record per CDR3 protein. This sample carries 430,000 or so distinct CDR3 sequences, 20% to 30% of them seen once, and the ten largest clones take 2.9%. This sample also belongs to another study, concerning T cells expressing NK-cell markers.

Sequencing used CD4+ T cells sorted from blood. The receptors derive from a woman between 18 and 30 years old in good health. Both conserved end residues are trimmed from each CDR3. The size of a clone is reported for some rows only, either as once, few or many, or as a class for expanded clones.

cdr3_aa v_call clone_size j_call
SVPVYIPRETQY TRBV29-1 NA TRBJ2-5
ASSSRVDSYEQY TRBV12-3/TRBV12-4 NA TRBJ2-7
SATDRAKGGYT TRBV20-1 few TRBJ1-2
SVRWRGSYNEQF TRBV29-1 few TRBJ2-1
ASSPPPKAYEQY TRBV18 few TRBJ2-7
SVQSRRGGYT TRBV29-1 few TRBJ1-2
ASRFFRTDTQY TRBV5-6 NA TRBJ2-3
SARDAGAREAF TRBV20-1 few TRBJ1-1
ASNYDRYTGELF TRBV6-1 NA TRBJ2-2
ASSPGLRKSVEQF TRBV5-1 many TRBJ2-1
ASSGLYYEQY TRBV6-2/TRBV6-3 few TRBJ2-7
SVSQETQY TRBV29-1 few TRBJ2-5
ASRWKTDNEKLF TRBV5-1 NA TRBJ1-4
ASSLGGTHDEQY TRBV5-1 NA TRBJ2-7
ASRTGGSRYNEQF TRBV2 few TRBJ2-1
ASSQTRGNTIY TRBV3-1 NA TRBJ1-3
ASSQEIQGASGANVLT TRBV4-2 few TRBJ2-6
ASSLAATGNTIY TRBV7-9 few TRBJ1-3
SVAYSESGYT TRBV29-1 few TRBJ1-2
ASRKPVGLAGDTQY TRBV6-2/TRBV6-3 NA TRBJ2-3
AISRTGSGNTIY TRBV10-3 NA TRBJ1-3
AISHRTGTNPDPLF TRBV10-3 few TRBJ2-1
ASSLRGEAHNEQF TRBV11-2 NA TRBJ2-1
SVISRDQETQY TRBV29-1 few TRBJ2-5
ASSQELANEQF TRBV4-3 NA TRBJ2-1
AIGPGRLGTQY TRBV4-2 once TRBJ2-3
ASSQIASSLWETQY TRBV4-1 few TRBJ2-5
ASSQGTVGYNEQF TRBV4-1 NA TRBJ2-1
ASTGRPANTGELF TRBV6-2/TRBV6-3 few TRBJ2-2
ASSLVASYNEQF TRBV7-2 NA TRBJ2-1
SARALFNEQF TRBV20-1 NA TRBJ2-1
ASSLTPGTGRSTDTQY TRBV7-3 NA TRBJ2-3
SVVPNSNQPQH TRBV29-1 NA TRBJ1-5
ASSAWISRGTYTQY TRBV12-3/TRBV12-4 few TRBJ2-3
SPGGGGADTQY TRBV29-1 few TRBJ2-3
SARDREDEQY TRBV20-1 few TRBJ2-7
ASSLGAIVETQY TRBV11-1 NA TRBJ2-5
ASGIGQPGANVLT TRBV12-5 few TRBJ2-6
ASSLGVESGTQY TRBV7-3 few TRBJ2-5
AISANDPTYNEQF TRBV10-3 few TRBJ2-1
ASSLVSGMNTEAF TRBV5-1 few TRBJ1-1
SARDWASGRVSLFTQY TRBV20-1 few TRBJ2-3
ASSEGTGGYEQY TRBV12-3/TRBV12-4 many TRBJ2-7
ASSVEGFGGLY TRBV9 few TRBJ2-5
ASSPPGSYYGYT TRBV18 few TRBJ1-2
ASSPRLAGEGEQY TRBV18 NA TRBJ2-7
SAPGTQDGYGYT TRBV20-1 few TRBJ1-2
SVVRRLTDTQY TRBV29-1 NA TRBJ2-3
ASSFEGDYGYT TRBV5-1 NA TRBJ1-2
AWSRQFSNRGAF TRBV30 few TRBJ1-1
ASSLAGGADTQY TRBV5-1 few TRBJ2-3
ASSHWGANTEAF TRBV27 NA TRBJ1-1
ATRTGGDGYT TRBV25-1 few TRBJ1-2
ASSNDFYNEQF TRBV10-1 NA TRBJ2-1
ASSFESGVRPQH TRBV12-3/TRBV12-4 NA TRBJ1-5